This entry lists 8 T cell receptor beta chains sequenced from one sample in a study of cytomegalovirus exposure and HLA in healthy donors. Primers: 60 Vbeta forward and 13 Jbeta reverse. This table comes from immunoSEQ multiplex PCR, and its TCRdb copy is limited to in-frame clones, with some not included. The repertoire has about 140,000 clones, approximately 80% of them found once; the top ten carry approximately 1.5%. Sequenced sample: PBMCs. The receptors come from a man aged 25-45 years in good health and CMV-seropositive.

The table lists this clone with a few counts. The V gene is TRBV4-1, the J gene TRBJ1-5, with 12 bases fitting TRBD1. Germline V gene sequence: CDR1 MGHRA, CDR2 YSYEKL. V dropped 1 base and J dropped 6; count of bases not matched to a gene: 4. This CDR3 comprises 16 residues. CDR3 amino acids: CASSQVGTGGPQPQHF. The CDR3 coding sequence is TGCGCCAGCAGCCAAGTAGGGACAGGGGGCCCTCAGCCCCAGCATTTT.

The CDR3 bases are TGTGCCAGCTCACCGCGTGGAGGGGCGGATGAAAAACTGTTTTTT. Residues: CASSPRGGADEKLFF. This chain joins TRBV18 and TRBJ1-4, with a tentative D call TRBD1 (5 bases). Germline assignment: CDR1 KGHSH and CDR2 LQKENI. The CDR3 runs to 15 residues. The germline V and J ends were trimmed by 3 bases and 6 bases, with 14 bases remaining between them. The whole variable domain, filled in from reference TRBV18 and TRBJ1-4, reads NAGVMQNPRHLVRRRGQEARLRCSPMKGHSHVYWYRQLPEEGLKFMVYLQKENIIDESGMPKERFSAEFPKEGPSILRIQQVVRGDSAAYFCASSPRGGADEKLFFGSGTQLSVL.

The chain combines TRBV6-5 with TRBJ2-7; possible D gene TRBD1, 6 bases. The CDR3 is 15 residues long. The V end was cut by 2 bases, the J end by 2 bases, with 13 bases between. In germline, CDR1 is MNHEY, CDR2 SVGAGI. Written as DNA, the CDR3 is TGTGCCAGCAGTTACGGCGGACAGACGACCTACGAGCAGTACTTC. This gives the protein CASSYGGQTTYEQYF.

The chain has TRBV28 and TRBJ2-5; 7 nucleotides align to TRBD2. The J call is uncertain, as TRBJ2-7 better fits the DNA end. There are 18 residues in the CDR3. CDR1 and CDR2 (germline): MDHEN, SYDVKM. CDR3 DNA: TGTGCCAGCAGATTTACGGGGGGTGGGACCTACGAAGGCTACGAGCAGTACTTC. This codes for CASRFTGGGTYEGYEQYF.

This chain links TRBV11-2 with TRBJ1-1, with a tentative D call TRBD1 (6 bases). Germline loops: CDR1 SGHAT, CDR2 FQNNGV. The length of the CDR3 is 15 residues. Trimming left V 4 bases short and J 4 bases short, with 16 bases between. The chain's CDR3 is CASSSPADRGTEAFF. The CDR3 nucleotides are TGTGCCAGCAGCTCGCCGGCGGACAGAGGCACTGAAGCTTTCTTT.

The rearrangement uses TRBV7-3 and TRBJ1-6; possible D gene TRBD1, 5 bases. V lost 1 base and J lost 7, with 14 bases in between. This CDR3 region has 16 residues. Germline CDR1 and CDR2: SGHTA and FQGTGA. The CDR3 DNA reads as TGTGCCAGCAGCTTAATAGGAGGGGTAGGAAATTCACCCCTCCACTTT. Translating it yields CASSLIGGVGNSPLHF. Full variable domain (missing parts from reference TRBV7-3 and TRBJ1-6): GAGVSQTPSNKVTEKGKYVELRCDPISGHTALYWYRQSLGQGPEFLIYFQGTGAADDSGLPNDRFFAVRPEGSVSTLKIQRTERGDSAVYLCASSLIGGVGNSPLHFGNGTRLTVT.

This clone was detected only once. The CDR3: CAISESLASGADTQYF. The CDR3, as DNA: TGTGCCATCAGTGAGTCTTTGGCTAGCGGGGCAGATACGCAGTATTTT. This sequence joins TRBV10-3 and TRBJ2-3; TRBD2 matches at 9 bases. The CDR3 length is 16 residues. Trimming removed 0 bases from V and 4 bases from J; junction bases left unmatched: 5. Germline V gene data show CDR1 as ENHRY and CDR2 as SYGVKD.

V is TRBV6-5 and J is TRBJ2-7, with TRBD1 identical over 7 bases. The germline gives CDR1 MNHEY, CDR2 SVGAGI. The CDR3 has 13 amino acids. V shed 2 bases, J shed 4 bases, and the junction held 2 bases outside the gene matches. CDR3 loop: CASSYKQGYEQYF. The CDR3 DNA sequence: TGTGCCAGCAGTTACAAACAGGGGTACGAGCAGTACTTC.